This T cell receptor beta chain was identified during a study of shared clonotypes between healthy human individuals. The V gene's germline CDR1 is SGHAT and CDR2 FQNNGV. Trimming left V 1 base short and J 1 base short, with 8 bases between. The CDR3 covers 15 residues. Using immunoSEQ multiplex PCR, the repertoire was profiled, and TCRdb retains in-frame clones only, with some absent. The repertoire consists of about 2.2 million clones, with approximately 94% occurring once and the leading ten covering 1.5% to 2%. Worth noting for this clone: The target antigen is unknown. The sample carries other DNA sequences with the same CDR3.

Study-wide points: Sequencing depth was a factor that was expected to affect clonotype sharing among donors. Richness estimates generally favored naive over memory subsets. Lower generation probabilities were found for non-shared clonotypes than for those shared by all four donors.

It was CD45RO-negative cells, positively selected for CCR7, that made up naive CD8 cells, with terminally differentiated effector memory CD45RA+ cells excluded. Input material: naive CD8+ T cells from PBMCs. This chain uses TRBV11-2 with TRBJ1-5, with D possibly being TRBD1 (5 bases). This sequence was found in a man younger than 35 in good health. Some clones in this sample may be carry-over from other donors' samples. DNA for the CDR3: TGTGCCAGCAGCTTAGGACGGGGGAGCAATCAGCCCCAGCATTTT. Amino acid sequence: CASSLGRGSNQPQHF.